This TCR beta chain is from a study of sequential checkpoint blockade in melanoma (dated 2019 in TCRdb). About the investigation overall: Patients were randomized 1:1 to first-line nivolumab followed by ipilimumab (arm A) or ipilimumab followed by nivolumab (arm B). Both trial sequences were followed by maintenance nivolumab.

Worth noting for this clone: Its antigen remains undetermined. No base quality values were provided; no much bigger clone lies one nucleotide off.

Broad study findings and their caveats: Larger, independent patient cohorts are needed to validate the response-prediction model that combines TCR metrics and mutation burden.

The CDR3 starts with the cysteine, ends with the phenylalanine, and has 14 residues. The kept DNA is CDR3 alone, 42 bases in frame from the first base. CDR1 MNHEY and CDR2 SMNVEV are derived from the germline V gene (reference sequence). V drops 5 bases and J drops 7 bases, leaving 15 bases in between. The immunoSEQ Assay was used to immunosequence TCRbeta CDR3 regions from genomic DNA. Before high-throughput sequencing, the genomic DNA was amplified using bias-controlled multiplex PCR. The source study handled its data this way. To quantify the absolute abundance of each unique TCRbeta CDR3 region, the sequences were collapsed and filtered. Clonality, defined as 1 minus Pielou's evenness, was calculated using only productive rearrangements. A previously published method was used to identify clones with significantly greater frequencies in on-treatment samples than in baseline samples. TCRdb limited this immuneACCESS table to in-frame rearrangements with V and J called. A share of clones is missing; checked studies link under half to unresolved V genes, and the rest is unexplained. Clone size and the V and J calls come from that table; the DNA yielded D and trimming. The sample data list 30,000 to 40,000 clones, and 70% to 90% of these were observed just once. The top ten clones comprise 10% to 15% of the sample.

Reading the label with the study, this specimen's treatment or condition is: randomized to nivolumab then ipilimumab (arm A) or the reverse (arm B). No trial patient had received prior DNA-damaging chemotherapy. Thawed PBMCs were sorted on a FACS Aria II flow cytometer to isolate live CD3+CD8+ cells negative for CD19 and CD56. The samples were obtained from melanoma patients enrolled in CheckMate 064, an open-label, randomized phase II trial testing sequential checkpoint blockade. Leukapheresis was used to collect peripheral blood mononuclear cells, which were then purified with Ficoll-Paque and frozen in human serum with about 10% DMSO. Purity of sorted blood CD3+CD8+ cells was verified at >95% immediately after sorting, followed by DNA extraction.

The chain uses TRBV27 and TRBJ2-1; confidence is insufficient to name the D gene. The material sequenced was CD8+ T cells sorted from blood (inferred from file names), taken from a patient given nivolumab and ipilimumab in sequence. The clonotype originates from a human donor with melanoma. The nucleotides are TGTGCCAGCAGTCCGCTAGTAGCCAGAAATGAGCAGTTCTTC. Protein translation: CASSPLVARNEQFF.